These 10 T cell receptor beta chains came from one sample sequenced in a study of naive and memory T cell subsets. Both TRBC1 and TRBC2 were covered by a beta constant-region primer of two equimolar oligonucleotides. Four rounds of PCR amplified the ligated cDNA using nested alpha and beta constant-region primers plus SP2. One entry per CDR3 protein, called by TCRdb with MiXCR from the UMI-ligation and nested PCR reads. Here the sample spans roughly 24,000 distinct CDR3 sequences, more than 7% being singletons. Sequences were obtained from central memory CD8+ T cells from blood. The receptors were sampled from a human donor in good health.

The V call is TRBV29-1, the J call TRBJ1-1, with a possible D match to TRBD1 (5 bases). CDR1 and CDR2 from the germline V gene are SQVTM and ANQGSEA. CDR3 size: 11 residues. V gave up 4 bases and J gave up 3 bases, with 6 bases separating them. In nucleotides, the CDR3 is TGCAGCGTTGTGGGGGACACTGAAGCTTTCTTT. Protein sequence: CSVVGDTEAFF.

Many counts were recorded for this clonotype. This rearrangement joins TRBV25-1 to TRBJ1-4, with 7 bases fitting TRBD1. The CDR3 has 14 residues. With V trimmed by 8 bases and J by 5 bases, 8 bases remained unmatched. Germline V gene lookup returns CDR1 MGHDK and CDR2 SYGVNS. CDR3 amino acids: CASVTGTDNEKLFF. DNA of the CDR3: TGTGCCAGCGTAACCGGGACAGACAATGAAAAACTGTTTTTT. Combining the CDR3 with reference TRBV25-1 and TRBJ1-4 gives the whole variable domain EADIYQTPRYLVIGTGKKITLECSQTMGHDKMYWYQQDPGMELHLIHYSYGVNSTEKGDLSSESTVSRIRTEHFPLTLESARPSHTSQYLCASVTGTDNEKLFFGSGTQLSVL.

This chain's CDR3 is CASSNRDAGEQFF. The CDR3 coding sequence is TGTGCCAGTAGTAACCGGGACGCTGGTGAGCAGTTCTTC. The genes are TRBV19 and TRBJ2-1; D may be TRBD1 or TRBD2 (5 bases each). Germline V gene sequence: CDR1 LNHDA, CDR2 SQIVND (reference sequence). V lost 4 bases, J lost 9 bases, and 13 bases lay in between. CDR3 length: 13 amino acids.

This clonotype has only a few counts. The V call is TRBV9, the J call TRBJ1-6; D is unclear. Germline lookup yields CDR1 SGDLS and CDR2 YYNGEE. The V gene lost 4 bases and the J gene lost 3 bases, with 8 bases spanning the gap. This CDR3 has 14 amino acids. CDR3 region: CASSQGLYNSPLHF. DNA of the CDR3: TGTGCCAGCAGCCAAGGCCTCTATAATTCACCCCTCCACTTT.

In this sample, this clonotype turned up many times. CDR3 DNA: TGTGCCAGCAGCTTAGGCTACGACAGGGGAACCGGGGAGCTGTTTTTT. It translates to CASSLGYDRGTGELFF. This chain uses TRBV7-9 with TRBJ2-2; TRBD1 matches at 8 bases. V was clipped by 1 base and J by 5 bases; unmatched bases: 6. The CDR3 totals 16 residues. Germline CDR1 is SEHNR and CDR2 is FQNEAQ (reference sequence).

This clonotype is medium-sized (0.01 to 0.1%) by share. The chain recombines TRBV20-1 with TRBJ2-7; no clear D gene. This CDR3 contains 13 residues. Trimming removed 5 bases from V and 3 bases from J, with 14 bases in between. Germline lookup yields CDR1 DFQATT and CDR2 SNEGSKA (reference sequence). The CDR3 loop is CSAARLASYEQYF. DNA for the CDR3: TGCAGTGCTGCCAGGCTGGCAAGCTACGAGCAGTACTTC.

This clonotype was seen many times. V is TRBV20-1 and J is TRBJ2-3, with D perhaps matching TRBD2 (5 bases). The CDR3 is 14 amino acids. Per the germline V gene, CDR1 is DFQATT and CDR2 is SNEGSKA (reference sequence). Trimming removed 8 bases at V and 4 bases at J, with 19 bases between. The CDR3 coding sequence is TGCAGTCGAGCCGGACGGGGAGAAGCAGATACGCAGTATTTT. Amino acids: CSRAGRGEADTQYF.

This clonotype was detected ten times or more. The V call is TRBV6-4, the J call TRBJ2-6, with D tentatively TRBD1 (6 bases). The CDR3 totals 16 residues. The V end lost 4 bases, the J end lost 4 bases, and 14 bases lay between the germline ends. Germline V gives CDR1 MRHNA, CDR2 SNTAGT. The CDR3 DNA reads TGTGCCAGCAGTGTCTCAGGGGCGGAGGGGGCCAACGTCCTGACTTTC. Translated, it gives CASSVSGAEGANVLTF.

The gene calls are TRBV12-3 or TRBV12-4 and TRBJ2-1, with TRBD2 identical over 14 bases. The V and J ends lost 4 bases and 5 bases, in that order; junction bases with no gene match: 7. The CDR3 length is 17 residues. CDR3 coding DNA: TGTGCCAGCAGTTACGGGACTAGCGGGAGTATCAACAATGAGCAGTTCTTC. As protein: CASSYGTSGSINNEQFF.

The chain recombines TRBV7-9 with TRBJ2-1; a weak D match, TRBD2 (6 bases). Trimming left V 5 bases short and J 0 bases short, with 8 bases between. In germline, CDR1 is SEHNR, CDR2 FQNEAQ (reference sequence). The CDR3 is 14 residues long. The CDR3 DNA sequence: TGTGCCAGCAGCATCGGGGGCTCCTACAATGAGCAGTTCTTC. Translation gives CASSIGGSYNEQFF.